This TCR beta chain was recorded in a study of T-cell memory formation after mild COVID-19. Overall study context: TCR clustering was largely donor specific.

TCRdb re-called the 5' RACE reads with MiXCR, one entry per CDR3 protein. The data show 350,000 to 450,000 distinct CDR3 sequences, with 20% seen just once and around 9.2% held by the top ten. The TCR comes from an adult woman who had mild COVID-19 (a few samples of this study predate the infection). Cell type and time point are not known. Sequencing was performed on PBMCs or a T cell subset sorted from them (not recorded which).

CDR3 sequence (DNA): TGTGCCAGTCAGAGGCCCACCGGGGAGCTGTTTTTT. It specifies CASQRPTGELFF. The chain uses TRBV6-5 and TRBJ2-2; D call uncertain. Germline V gene lookup returns CDR1 MNHEY and CDR2 SVGAGI. V was clipped by 9 bases and J by 4 bases, with 9 bases between them. The CDR3 extends over 12 amino acids.